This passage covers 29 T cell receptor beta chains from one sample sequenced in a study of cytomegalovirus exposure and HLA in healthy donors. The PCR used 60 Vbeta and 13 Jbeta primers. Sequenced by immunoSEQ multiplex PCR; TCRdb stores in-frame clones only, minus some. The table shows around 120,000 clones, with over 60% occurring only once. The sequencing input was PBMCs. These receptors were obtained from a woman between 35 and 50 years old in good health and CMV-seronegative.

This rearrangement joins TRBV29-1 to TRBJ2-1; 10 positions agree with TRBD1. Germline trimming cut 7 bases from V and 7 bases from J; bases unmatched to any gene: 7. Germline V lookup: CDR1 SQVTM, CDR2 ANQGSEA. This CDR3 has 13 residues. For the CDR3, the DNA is TGCAGCGCCCGACAGGGGGCACGGAATGAGCAGTTCTTC. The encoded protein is CSARQGARNEQFF.

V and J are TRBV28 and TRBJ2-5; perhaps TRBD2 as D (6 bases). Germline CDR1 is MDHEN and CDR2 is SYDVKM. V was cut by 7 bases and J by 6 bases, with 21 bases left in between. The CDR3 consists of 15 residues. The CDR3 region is CASTRGGRGGQTQYF. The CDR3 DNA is TGTGCCAGCACCCGTGGAGGCCGGGGAGGACAGACCCAGTACTTC.

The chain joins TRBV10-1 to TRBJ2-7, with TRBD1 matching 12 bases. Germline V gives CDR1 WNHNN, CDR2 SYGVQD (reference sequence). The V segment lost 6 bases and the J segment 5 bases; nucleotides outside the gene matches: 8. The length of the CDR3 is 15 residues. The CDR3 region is CASSPGTGGLDEQYF. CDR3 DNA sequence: TGCGCCAGCAGCCCCGGGACAGGGGGCCTCGACGAGCAGTACTTC.

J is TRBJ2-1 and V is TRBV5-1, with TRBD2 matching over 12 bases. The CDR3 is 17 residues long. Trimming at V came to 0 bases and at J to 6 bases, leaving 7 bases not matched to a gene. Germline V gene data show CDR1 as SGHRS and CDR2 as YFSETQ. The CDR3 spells CASSLALAGGLGNEQFF. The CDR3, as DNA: TGCGCCAGCAGCTTGGCTCTAGCGGGAGGGCTTGGCAATGAGCAGTTCTTC.

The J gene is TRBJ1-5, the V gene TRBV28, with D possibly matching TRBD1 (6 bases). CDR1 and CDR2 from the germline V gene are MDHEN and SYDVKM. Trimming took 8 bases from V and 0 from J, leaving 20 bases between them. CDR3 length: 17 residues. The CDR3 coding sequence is TGTGCCAGCTCCAAGACACGGACAGTTTATAGCAATCAGCCCCAGCATTTT. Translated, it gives CASSKTRTVYSNQPQHF.

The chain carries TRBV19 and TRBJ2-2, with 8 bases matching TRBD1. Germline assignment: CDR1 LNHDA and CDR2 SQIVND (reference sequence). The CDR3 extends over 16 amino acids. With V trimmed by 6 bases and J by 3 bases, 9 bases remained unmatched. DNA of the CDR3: TGTGCCAGTAGCCGAGACAGGGGCTGGGACACCGGGGAGCTGTTTTTT. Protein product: CASSRDRGWDTGELFF. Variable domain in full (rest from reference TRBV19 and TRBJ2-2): DGGITQSPKYLFRKEGQNVTLSCEQNLNHDAMYWYRQDPGQGLRLIYYSQIVNDFQKGDIAEGYSVSREKKESFPLTVTSAQKNPTAFYLCASSRDRGWDTGELFFGEGSRLTVL.

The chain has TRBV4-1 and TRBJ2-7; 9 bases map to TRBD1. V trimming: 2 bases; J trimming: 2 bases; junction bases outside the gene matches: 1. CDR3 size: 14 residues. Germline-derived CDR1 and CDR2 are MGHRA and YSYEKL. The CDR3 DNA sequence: TGCGCCAGCAGCCAATACAGGGGGCCCTACGAGCAGTACTTC. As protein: CASSQYRGPYEQYF.

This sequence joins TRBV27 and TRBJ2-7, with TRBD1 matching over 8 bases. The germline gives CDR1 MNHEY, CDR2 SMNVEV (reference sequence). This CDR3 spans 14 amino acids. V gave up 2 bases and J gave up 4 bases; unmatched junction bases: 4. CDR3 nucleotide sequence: TGTGCCAGCAGTTTACACGGACAGGGATACGAGCAGTACTTC. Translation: CASSLHGQGYEQYF.

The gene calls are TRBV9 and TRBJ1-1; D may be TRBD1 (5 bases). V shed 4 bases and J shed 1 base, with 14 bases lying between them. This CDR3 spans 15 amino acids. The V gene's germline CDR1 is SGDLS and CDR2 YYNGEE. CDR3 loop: CASSNGGYSNTEAFF. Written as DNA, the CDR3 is TGTGCCAGCAGCAACGGGGGGTACTCGAACACTGAAGCTTTCTTT.

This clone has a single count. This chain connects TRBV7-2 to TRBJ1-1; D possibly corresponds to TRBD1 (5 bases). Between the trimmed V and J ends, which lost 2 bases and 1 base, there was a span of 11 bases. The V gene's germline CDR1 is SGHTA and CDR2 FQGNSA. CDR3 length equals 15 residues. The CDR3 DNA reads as TGTGCCAGCAGCTTACACGGGCAGGGGAACACTGAAGCTTTCTTT. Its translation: CASSLHGQGNTEAFF.

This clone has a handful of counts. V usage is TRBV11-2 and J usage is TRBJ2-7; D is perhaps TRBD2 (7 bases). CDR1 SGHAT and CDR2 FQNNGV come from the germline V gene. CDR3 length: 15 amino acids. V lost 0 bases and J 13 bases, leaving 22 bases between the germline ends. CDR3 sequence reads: CASSLEAGGRGVFYF. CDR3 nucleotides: TGTGCCAGCAGCTTAGAGGCCGGGGGGAGGGGGGTGTTTTACTTC.

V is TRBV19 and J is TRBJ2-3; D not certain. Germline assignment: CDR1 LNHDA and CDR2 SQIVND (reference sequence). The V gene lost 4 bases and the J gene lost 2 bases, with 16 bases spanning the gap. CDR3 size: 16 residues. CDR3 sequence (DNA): TGTGCCAGTAGTACCCGTCCAGAACCAACCACAGATACGCAGTATTTT. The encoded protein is CASSTRPEPTTDTQYF.

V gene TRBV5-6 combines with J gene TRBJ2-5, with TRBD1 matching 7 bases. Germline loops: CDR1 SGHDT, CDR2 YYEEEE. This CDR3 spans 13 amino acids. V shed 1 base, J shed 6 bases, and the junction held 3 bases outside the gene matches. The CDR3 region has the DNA TGTGCCAGCAGCTTGAGGGGGCAGAAGACCCAGTACTTC. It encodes CASSLRGQKTQYF.

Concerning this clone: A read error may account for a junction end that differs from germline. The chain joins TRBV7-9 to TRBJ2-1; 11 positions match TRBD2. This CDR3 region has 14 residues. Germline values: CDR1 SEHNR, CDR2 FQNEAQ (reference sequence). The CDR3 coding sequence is TGTTCCAGCAGCTTAACTAGCGGGAGCGATGAGCAGTTCTTC. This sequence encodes CSSSLTSGSDEQFF. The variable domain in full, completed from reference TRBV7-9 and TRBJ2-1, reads DTGVSQNPRHKITKRGQNVTFRCDPISEHNRLYWYRQTLGQGPEFLTYFQNEAQLEKSRLLSDRFSAERPKGSFSTLEIQRTEQGDSAMYLCSSSLTSGSDEQFFGPGTRLTVL.

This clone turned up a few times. CDR3: CASRTGVYGYTF. The CDR3, as DNA: TGTGCCAGCCGCACAGGAGTCTATGGCTACACCTTC. The chain carries TRBV6-5 and TRBJ1-2; D perhaps matches TRBD1 (5 bases). This CDR3 is 12 amino acids long. Germline CDR1 and CDR2: MNHEY and SVGAGI. Trimming left V 8 bases short and J 4 bases short, with 11 bases between.

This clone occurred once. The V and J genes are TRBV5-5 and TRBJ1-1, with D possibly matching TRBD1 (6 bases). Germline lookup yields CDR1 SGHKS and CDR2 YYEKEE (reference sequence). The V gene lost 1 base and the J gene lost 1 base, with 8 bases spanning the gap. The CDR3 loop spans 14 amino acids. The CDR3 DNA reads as TGTGCCAGCAGCTTGTCGGGACAGAACACTGAAGCTTTCTTT. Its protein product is CASSLSGQNTEAFF.

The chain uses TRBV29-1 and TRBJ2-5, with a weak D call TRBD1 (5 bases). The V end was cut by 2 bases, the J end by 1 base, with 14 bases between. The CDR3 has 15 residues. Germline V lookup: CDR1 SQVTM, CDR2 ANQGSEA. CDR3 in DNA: TGCAGCGTTGAAACACCGACAGTGTTCCAAGAGACCCAGTACTTC. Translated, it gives CSVETPTVFQETQYF.

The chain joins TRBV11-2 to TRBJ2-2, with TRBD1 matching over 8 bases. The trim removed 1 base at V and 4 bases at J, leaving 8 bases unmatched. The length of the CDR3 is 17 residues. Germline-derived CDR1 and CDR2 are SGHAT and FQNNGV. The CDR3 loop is CASSLGQGLPLTGELFF. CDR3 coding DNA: TGTGCCAGCAGCTTAGGACAGGGGCTCCCTCTCACCGGGGAGCTGTTTTTT.

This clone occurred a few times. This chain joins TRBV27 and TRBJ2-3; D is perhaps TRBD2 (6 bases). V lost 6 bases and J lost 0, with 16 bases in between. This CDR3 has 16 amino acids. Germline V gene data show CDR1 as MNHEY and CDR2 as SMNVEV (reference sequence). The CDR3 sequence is CASSQIAVVSTDTQYF. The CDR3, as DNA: TGTGCCAGCAGCCAGATAGCGGTAGTCAGCACAGATACGCAGTATTTT.

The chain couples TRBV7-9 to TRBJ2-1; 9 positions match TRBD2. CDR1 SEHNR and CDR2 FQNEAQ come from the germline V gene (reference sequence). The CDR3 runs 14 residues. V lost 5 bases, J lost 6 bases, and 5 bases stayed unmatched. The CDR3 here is CASSTGLATNEQFF. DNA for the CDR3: TGTGCCAGCAGCACGGGACTAGCTACCAATGAGCAGTTCTTC. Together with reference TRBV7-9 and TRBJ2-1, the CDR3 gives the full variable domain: DTGVSQNPRHKITKRGQNVTFRCDPISEHNRLYWYRQTLGQGPEFLTYFQNEAQLEKSRLLSDRFSAERPKGSFSTLEIQRTEQGDSAMYLCASSTGLATNEQFFGPGTRLTVL.

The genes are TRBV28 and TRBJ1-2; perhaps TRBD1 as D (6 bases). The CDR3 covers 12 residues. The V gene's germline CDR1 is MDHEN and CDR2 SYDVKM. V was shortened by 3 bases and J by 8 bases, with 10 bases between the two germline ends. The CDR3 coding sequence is TGTGCCAGCAGTTTCGGGGGGGGCGGCTACACCTTC. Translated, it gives CASSFGGGGYTF.

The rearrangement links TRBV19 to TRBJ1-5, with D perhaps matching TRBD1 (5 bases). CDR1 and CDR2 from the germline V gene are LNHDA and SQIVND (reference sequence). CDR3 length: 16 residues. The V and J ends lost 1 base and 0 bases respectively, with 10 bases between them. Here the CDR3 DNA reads TGTGCCAGTAGTATAGCGATAGGGGATAGCAATCAGCCCCAGCATTTT. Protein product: CASSIAIGDSNQPQHF.

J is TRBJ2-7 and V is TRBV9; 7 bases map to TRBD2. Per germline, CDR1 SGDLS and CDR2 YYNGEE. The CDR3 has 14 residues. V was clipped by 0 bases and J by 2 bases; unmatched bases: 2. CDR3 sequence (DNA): TGTGCCAGCAGCGTAGGGGACTACCCCTACGAGCAGTACTTC. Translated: CASSVGDYPYEQYF.

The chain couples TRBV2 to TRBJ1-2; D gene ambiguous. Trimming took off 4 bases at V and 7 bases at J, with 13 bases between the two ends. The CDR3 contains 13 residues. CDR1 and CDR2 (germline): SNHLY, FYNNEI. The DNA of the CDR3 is TGTGCCAGCAGTGTAGTAGGGCGGGTTGGCTACACCTTC. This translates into CASSVVGRVGYTF.

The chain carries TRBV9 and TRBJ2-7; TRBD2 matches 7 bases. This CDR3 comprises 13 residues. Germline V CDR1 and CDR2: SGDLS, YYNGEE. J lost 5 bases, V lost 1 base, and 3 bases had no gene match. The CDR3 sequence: CASSVWGGDEQYF. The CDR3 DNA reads TGTGCCAGCAGCGTATGGGGGGGGGACGAGCAGTACTTC.

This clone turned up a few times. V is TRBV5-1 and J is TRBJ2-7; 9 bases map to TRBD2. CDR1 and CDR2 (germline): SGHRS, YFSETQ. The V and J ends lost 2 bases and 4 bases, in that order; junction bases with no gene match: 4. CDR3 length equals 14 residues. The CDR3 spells CASSFAGGQYEQYF. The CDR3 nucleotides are TGCGCCAGCAGCTTTGCGGGAGGGCAATACGAGCAGTACTTC.

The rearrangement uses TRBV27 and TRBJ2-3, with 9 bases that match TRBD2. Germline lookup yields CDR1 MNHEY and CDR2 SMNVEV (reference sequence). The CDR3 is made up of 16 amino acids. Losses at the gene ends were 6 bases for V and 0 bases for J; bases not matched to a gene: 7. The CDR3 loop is CASSWTSVTSTDTQYF. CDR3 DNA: TGTGCCAGCAGCTGGACTAGCGTTACTAGCACAGATACGCAGTATTTT.

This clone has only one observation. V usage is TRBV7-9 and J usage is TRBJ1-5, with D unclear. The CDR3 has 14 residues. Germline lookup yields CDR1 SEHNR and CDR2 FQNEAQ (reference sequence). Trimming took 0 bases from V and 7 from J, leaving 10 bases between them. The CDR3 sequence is CASSLAGGVQPQHF. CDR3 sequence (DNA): TGTGCCAGCAGCTTAGCCGGTGGAGTCCAGCCCCAGCATTTT.

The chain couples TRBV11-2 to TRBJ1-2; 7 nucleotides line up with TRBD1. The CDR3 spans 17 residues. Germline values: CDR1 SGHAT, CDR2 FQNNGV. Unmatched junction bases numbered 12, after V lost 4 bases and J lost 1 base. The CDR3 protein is CASSSARGTSYNYGYTF. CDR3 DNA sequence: TGTGCCAGCAGCTCCGCCAGGGGGACAAGTTATAACTATGGCTACACCTTC.